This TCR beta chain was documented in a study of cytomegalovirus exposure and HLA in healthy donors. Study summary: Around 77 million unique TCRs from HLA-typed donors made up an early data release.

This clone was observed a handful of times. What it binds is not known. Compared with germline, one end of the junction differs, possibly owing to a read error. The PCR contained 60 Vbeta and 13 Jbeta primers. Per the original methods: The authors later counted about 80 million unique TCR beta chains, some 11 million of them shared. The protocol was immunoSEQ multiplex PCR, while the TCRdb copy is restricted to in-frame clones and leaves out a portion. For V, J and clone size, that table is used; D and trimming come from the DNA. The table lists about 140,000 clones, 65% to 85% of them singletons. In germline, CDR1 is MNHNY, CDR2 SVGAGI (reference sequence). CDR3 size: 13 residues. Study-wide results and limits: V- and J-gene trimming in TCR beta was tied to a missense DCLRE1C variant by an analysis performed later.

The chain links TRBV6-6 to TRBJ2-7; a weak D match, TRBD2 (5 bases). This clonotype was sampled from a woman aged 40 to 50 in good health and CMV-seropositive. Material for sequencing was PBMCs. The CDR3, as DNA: TGTGCCAGCAACCAACCCCTTAGCGAGACCCCTCTCTTC. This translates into CASNQPLSETPLF.